The 16 T cell receptor beta chains given below trace back to one sample, sequenced in a study of blood T cell repertoires in COVID-19. TCRdb's table, derived via immunoSEQ multiplex PCR, lists solely in-frame clones and lacks some. The sample carries some 96,000 clones, more than 75% recorded once. Sequenced material: peripheral blood. Receptors originate from a human donor in a cohort sampled during active COVID-19.

CDR3 DNA sequence: TGTGCCAGCAGCTTAGTTGCGGGGGAGCGGTACGAGCAGTACTTC. This translates into CASSLVAGERYEQYF. This chain links TRBV7-8 with TRBJ2-7; TRBD2 agrees at 7 bases. The germline gives CDR1 SGHVS, CDR2 FQNEAQ. The CDR3 consists of 15 residues. Trimming took 1 base from V and 4 from J; bases not matched to a gene: 7.

This clone has only a few counts. In DNA, the CDR3 is TGTGCCAGCAGTCCGCCCCTACTAGCGGCCCAAGAGACCCAGTACTTC. This gives the protein CASSPPLLAAQETQYF. The chain couples TRBV2 to TRBJ2-5; TRBD2 aligns across 8 bases. CDR3 length equals 16 residues. Germline V lookup: CDR1 SNHLY, CDR2 FYNNEI. The V and J ends lost 5 bases and 1 base, in that order; junction bases with no gene match: 9.

The V gene is TRBV18, the J gene TRBJ2-7; D possibly corresponds to TRBD1 (6 bases). Trimming left V 2 bases short and J 5 bases short, with 19 bases between. From germline, CDR1 is KGHSH and CDR2 LQKENI. This CDR3 is 16 amino acids long. The CDR3 here is CASSPIAGQGSHEQYF. CDR3 DNA: TGTGCCAGCTCACCAATCGCTGGGCAGGGGTCCCACGAGCAGTACTTC.

The chain joins TRBV19 to TRBJ1-2; D uncertain. CDR1 is LNHDA and CDR2 is SQIVND in the germline V gene (reference sequence). Between the trimmed V and J ends, which lost 4 bases and 4 bases, there was a span of 16 bases. CDR3 length: 15 amino acids. CDR3 nucleotides: TGTGCCAGTAGTAACTCCGGGGTAGGGCCCTATGGCTACACCTTC. It encodes CASSNSGVGPYGYTF.

J is TRBJ2-4 and V is TRBV30, with D possibly TRBD1 on 5 matching bases. Germline assignment: CDR1 GTSNPN and CDR2 SVGIG (reference sequence). This CDR3 is 17 amino acids long. The V gene lost 0 bases and the J gene lost 0 bases, with 15 bases spanning the gap. The CDR3 coding sequence is TGTGCCTGGAGTGTACGGGTAGGGGTTTCAGCCAAAAACATTCAGTACTTC. Protein sequence: CAWSVRVGVSAKNIQYF.

This clone occurred a few times. This CDR3 is also generated by other DNA sequences in the sample. The chain couples TRBV2 to TRBJ2-7; 7 bases agree with TRBD2. The germline gives CDR1 SNHLY, CDR2 FYNNEI. The trim removed 9 bases at V and 2 bases at J, leaving 7 bases unmatched. This CDR3 has 13 amino acids. The chain's CDR3 is CASELADTYEQYF. The CDR3 region has the DNA TGTGCCAGTGAGCTAGCGGATACCTACGAGCAGTACTTC. Together with reference TRBV2 and TRBJ2-7, the CDR3 gives the full variable domain: EPEVTQTPSHQVTQMGQEVILRCVPISNHLYFYWYRQILGQKVEFLVSFYNNEISEKSEIFDDQFSVERPDGSNFTLKIRSTKLEDSAMYFCASELADTYEQYFGPGTRLTVT.

This chain connects TRBV3-1 (or the pseudogene TRBV3-2) to TRBJ1-1, with unresolved D. The V and J ends lost 1 base and 1 base respectively, with 10 bases between them. CDR3 size: 15 residues. Germline lookup yields CDR1 LGHDT and CDR2 YNNKEL (reference sequence). The CDR3 DNA is TGTGCCAGCAGCCAAGGACACCGTGAGAACACTGAAGCTTTCTTT. Translating it yields CASSQGHRENTEAFF.

The chain combines TRBV11-2 with TRBJ2-7, with TRBD2 identical over 10 bases. CDR3 length: 16 residues. Germline CDR1 SGHAT, CDR2 FQNNGV. V lost 3 bases and J lost 6; bases outside the gene matches: 11. CDR3 in amino acids: CASSLPTSGSRVEQYF. In DNA, the CDR3 is TGTGCCAGCAGCTTGCCGACTAGCGGGTCCCGTGTCGAGCAGTACTTC.

The rearrangement uses TRBV6-6 and TRBJ1-6; D might be TRBD1 (6 bases). This CDR3 is built from 15 residues. CDR1 and CDR2 (germline): MNHNY, SVGAGI (reference sequence). V gave up 0 bases and J gave up 9 bases, with 12 bases separating them. CDR3 bases: TGTGCCAGCAGTTACTCGGCCAGGGGTGGTTCACCCCTCCACTTT. This encodes CASSYSARGGSPLHF.

The chain employs TRBV18 and TRBJ2-1, with 8 bases matching TRBD2. Trimming removed 3 bases from V and 6 bases from J; junction bases left unmatched: 7. CDR1 is KGHSH, CDR2 LQKENI, per germline. This CDR3 spans 15 amino acids. The CDR3 nucleotides are TGTGCCAGCTCACCGAAGCGGGAGCGGGTCAATGAGCAGTTCTTC. This encodes CASSPKRERVNEQFF.

This sequence joins TRBV6-6 and TRBJ2-3; no reliable D call. V lost 2 bases and J 0 bases, leaving 9 bases between the germline ends. CDR3 length: 15 residues. Per the germline V gene, CDR1 is MNHNY and CDR2 is SVGAGI (reference sequence). The CDR3 is CASSYGGVSTDTQYF. CDR3 in DNA: TGTGCCAGCAGTTACGGCGGAGTAAGCACAGATACGCAGTATTTT.

Note on this clone: Different DNA sequences within this sample yield the same CDR3. The chain combines TRBV6-2 or TRBV6-3 with TRBJ2-5, with 8 positions matching TRBD2. Germline values: CDR1 MNHEY, CDR2 SVGEGT. The junction had 5 bases not matched to a gene; V was cut back by 5 bases and J by 0 bases. This CDR3 has 15 residues. CDR3 protein: CASSLLAENQETQYF. The CDR3 DNA follows: TGTGCCAGCAGTCTACTAGCGGAAAACCAAGAGACCCAGTACTTC.

CDR3: CASSLQDTEAFF. The CDR3, as DNA: TGTGCCAGCAGTCTACAGGACACTGAAGCTTTCTTT. The chain couples TRBV6-2 or TRBV6-3 to TRBJ1-1; possibly TRBD1 for D (5 bases). The CDR3 spans 12 residues. Germline CDR1 MNHEY, CDR2 SVGEGT. V lost 5 bases to trimming and J lost 3 bases, with 7 bases between them.

The sample holds many counts of this clone. The chain employs TRBV21-1 and TRBJ2-7; the D call TRBD1 from the table was never checked on the DNA. TRBV21-1 constitutes a pseudogene. CDR3 length: 13 residues. Here the CDR3 reads CASSKGQGEEQYF. As DNA, the CDR3 is TGTGCCAGCAGCAAGGGACAGGGTGAGGAGCAGTACTTC.

The rearrangement uses TRBV10-3 and TRBJ1-4; D might be TRBD1 (6 bases). The CDR3 runs 16 residues. Trimming stripped 4 bases from V and 2 bases from J, with 14 bases between. The germline V gene encodes CDR1 ENHRY and CDR2 SYGVKD. The CDR3 DNA reads as TGTGCCATCAGTGGCCAGGGGAAGGGCACTAATGAAAAACTGTTTTTT. Protein: CAISGQGKGTNEKLFF.

This chain connects TRBV6-5 to TRBJ1-1; tentative D call: TRBD1 (5 bases). Between the trimmed V and J ends, which lost 2 bases and 3 bases, there was a span of 13 bases. CDR3 length: 15 residues. Germline V gene lookup returns CDR1 MNHEY and CDR2 SVGAGI. CDR3 DNA sequence: TGTGCCAGCAGTTACAGTGGACAATGGGACACTGAAGCTTTCTTT. As protein: CASSYSGQWDTEAFF.